This T cell receptor beta chain came from a study of breast tumors, draining lymph nodes, adjacent tissues. This clonotype was seen a single time. Its antigen is unidentified. The V gene lost 7 bases and the J gene lost 6 bases, with 10 bases spanning the gap. The CDR3 has 11 amino acids. Germline V gene sequence: CDR1 DFQATT, CDR2 SNEGSKA (reference sequence). Study observations and caveats: Tumor repertoires ranked between lymph nodes and nontumor tissue in diversity, with V and J gene preferences. Findings are consistent with lymph node origin and intratumoral expansion of most tumor T cells. Compared with basal-like, luminal-like tumors shared significantly more repertoire with nontumor tissue. Data only fit, rather than demonstrated, lymph node origin of most tumor T cells.

TCRdb re-analysed the multiplex PCR reads in MiXCR, keeping a single row per CDR3 protein. The sample contains some 14,000 distinct CDR3 sequences, around 50% of which appear only once. The sequence came from a female donor with breast cancer. Some clones in this sample may be carry-over from other donors' samples. The sequenced material came from tumor-adjacent breast tissue. V gene TRBV20-1 combines with J gene TRBJ1-3; no clear D gene. The CDR3 region has the DNA TGCAGTGTCCAGTCGGTAAACACCATATATTTT. This sequence encodes CSVQSVNTIYF.